A selection of T cell receptor beta chains follows, all from one sample in a study of cytomegalovirus exposure and HLA in healthy donors. Sequencing used immunoSEQ multiplex PCR; TCRdb keeps in-frame clones, though not all of them. This sample contains 150,000 or so clones. The sequencing sample was made of PBMCs. These receptor sequences come from a woman in her forties or fifties in good health and CMV-seronegative. Each CDR3 is given with its conserved first and last residue. D genes are given only for firm matches.

d_call	v_call	cdr3_length	j_call	cdr3_nt	cdr3_aa
NA	TRBV5-4	15	TRBJ2-3	TGTGCCAGCAGCTTGGACAGCTCTAGCACAGATACGCAGTATTTT	CASSLDSSSTDTQYF
NA	TRBV4-3	13	TRBJ1-2	TGCGCCAGCAGCCAAGGAAGGGGCGGTGGCTACACCTTC	CASSQGRGGGYTF
NA	TRBV5-4	14	TRBJ2-3	TGTGCCAGCAGCTTGGACTACCCCCCAGATACGCAGTATTTT	CASSLDYPPDTQYF
NA	TRBV5-6	14	TRBJ1-4	TGTGCCAGCAGAAATATGCGGTCGCGGGAAAAACTGTTTTTT	CASRNMRSREKLFF
TRBD2	TRBV4-1	15	TRBJ2-1	TGCGCCAGCAGCCTGGGACTAGCGGGACCCGATGAGCAGTTCTTC	CASSLGLAGPDEQFF
NA	TRBV2	15	TRBJ2-5	TGTGCCAGCAGTGAGCAGGGGGGCCAACAAGAGACCCAGTACTTC	CASSEQGGQQETQYF
NA	TRBV9	13	TRBJ1-5	TGTGCCAGCAGCGTAGAAGAGGAACAGCCCCAGCATTTT	CASSVEEEQPQHF
NA	TRBV7-9	14	TRBJ1-2	TGTGCCAGCAGCCCAACCATTAGCGACTATGGCTACACCTTC	CASSPTISDYGYTF
TRBD1	TRBV19	12	TRBJ1-5	TGTGCCAGTAAGCTGGGACAGGGCCCTCAGCATTTT	CASKLGQGPQHF
NA	TRBV18	16	TRBJ2-1	TGTGCCAGCTCACCATCCCGGGGAGAGGGGGTGGAGGAGCAGTTCTTC	CASSPSRGEGVEEQFF
NA	TRBV6-1	15	TRBJ1-2	TGTGCCAGCAGTCCTTTTCGGGCAGGGATGGGAGGCTACACCTTC	CASSPFRAGMGGYTF
TRBD2	TRBV5-1	16	TRBJ2-1	TGCGCCAGCAGCTCCCAGACTAGCGGGAGGATCGGCAGCACGTTCTTC	CASSSQTSGRIGSTFF
TRBD2	TRBV28	15	TRBJ2-1	TGTGCCAGCACCCGTAGCCGGGAGGGCCGGAATGAGCAGTTCTTC	CASTRSREGRNEQFF
NA	TRBV27	14	TRBJ1-1	TGTGCCAGCAGTTCCCGGGCAGGGGCCGGTGAAGCTTTCTTT	CASSSRAGAGEAFF
NA	TRBV6-1	13	TRBJ2-7	TGTGCCAGCAGTGAAAGAGACAGGATAGAGCAGTACTTC	CASSERDRIEQYF
NA	TRBV7-3	16	TRBJ2-1	TGTGCCAGCAGCCTCTCCACAGGGAGCTCCTACAATGAGCAGTTCTTC	CASSLSTGSSYNEQFF
NA	TRBV5-1	13	TRBJ1-4	TGCGCCAGCAGCCCGGGGGACGATGAAAAACTGTTTTTT	CASSPGDDEKLFF
TRBD1	TRBV10-1	15	TRBJ1-5	TGCGCCAGCAGTGAGAAGACAGGGGGCAGTCAGCCCCAGCATTTT	CASSEKTGGSQPQHF
NA	TRBV7-2	15	TRBJ1-1	TGTGCCAGCAGCTTAGCGCGTGCCATGAACACTGAAGCTTTCTTT	CASSLARAMNTEAFF
TRBD2	TRBV7-8	16	TRBJ2-3	TGTGCCAGCAGCTTAGTGCTAGCGGTAGAGGCAGATACGCAGTATTTT	CASSLVLAVEADTQYF
TRBD1	TRBV11-2	16	TRBJ2-5	TGTGCCAGCAGCCTCGGGACAGGGGGCATTGTGGAGACCCAGTACTTC	CASSLGTGGIVETQYF
TRBD2	TRBV5-5	17	TRBJ2-4	TGTGCCAGCAGTTTCTCCCTTAGCGGGAGAGGTGCAAACATTCAGTACTTC	CASSFSLSGRGANIQYF
NA	TRBV7-7	16	TRBJ1-5	TGTGCCAGCAGCTTAAAAAGCCCGGACTGCGATCAGCCCCAGCATTTT	CASSLKSPDCDQPQHF
NA	TRBV7-9	15	TRBJ2-3	TGTGCCAGCAGCTTGACCGGGATCCGCACAGATACGCAGTATTTT	CASSLTGIRTDTQYF
NA	TRBV4-2	13	TRBJ2-7	TGTGCCAGCAGCCCTAGGACAGACTACGAGCAGTACTTC	CASSPRTDYEQYF
NA	TRBV30	14	TRBJ1-2	TGTGCCTGGAGTCTGGGGGCAGCCAACTATGGCTACACCTTC	CAWSLGAANYGYTF
NA	TRBV6-5	13	TRBJ1-1	TGTGCCAGCAGTTACGGGCCTCGGATCGAAGCTTTCTTT	CASSYGPRIEAFF
NA	TRBV7-9	14	TRBJ1-5	TGTGCCAGCAGCTTATCGGGTCTCAATCAGCCCCAGCATTTT	CASSLSGLNQPQHF
NA	TRBV12-5	15	TRBJ2-1	TGTGCTAGTGGTTGGGCCCCTTTAGGCCGCAATGAGCAGTTCTTC	CASGWAPLGRNEQFF
NA	TRBV4-2	16	TRBJ2-3	TGTGCCAGCAGCCAAGTGACTGTCATAAGCACAGATACGCAGTATTTT	CASSQVTVISTDTQYF
NA	TRBV15	14	TRBJ1-1	TGTGCCACCAGCAGAGTAGCGGGGATGGCTGAAGCTTTCTTT	CATSRVAGMAEAFF
NA	TRBV4-2	15	TRBJ1-5	TGTGCCAGCAGCCGAGACTTCAGGGGCGGTCAGCCCCAGCATTTT	CASSRDFRGGQPQHF
TRBD2	TRBV13	17	TRBJ2-7	TGTGCCAGCAGCTTGGGAGGGGCTAGCGGGAGGGACGACGAGCAGTACTTC	CASSLGGASGRDDEQYF
NA	TRBV11-2	12	TRBJ2-1	TGTGCCAGCAGGGTGAGTTACAATGAGCAGTTCTTC	CASRVSYNEQFF
TRBD1	TRBV4-1	17	TRBJ1-5	TGCGCCAGCAGCCAAGAGGACAGGGGGCTGAGAAATCAGCCCCAGCATTTT	CASSQEDRGLRNQPQHF
NA	TRBV7-2	14	TRBJ2-7	TGTGCCAGCAGCTTCGGTCCGGGGGCCTACGAGCAGTACTTC	CASSFGPGAYEQYF
NA	TRBV30	18	TRBJ2-7	TGTGCCTGGAGTGTAGGCCCCGGGTTTACAGGAGCTTCCTACGAGCAGTACTTC	CAWSVGPGFTGASYEQYF
TRBD2	TRBV4-3	14	TRBJ2-3	TGCGCCAGCAGCCAAGCGACTAGCGCAGATACGCAGTATTTT	CASSQATSADTQYF
TRBD1	TRBV28	12	TRBJ2-7	TGTGCCAGCAGGACAGGGCGCGACGAGCAGTACTTC	CASRTGRDEQYF
TRBD2	TRBV10-3	15	TRBJ2-3	TGTGCCATCAGGGGACTAGCGGGACCCACAGATACGCAGTATTTT	CAIRGLAGPTDTQYF
TRBD1	TRBV30	11	TRBJ1-2	TGTGGGGGACAGGGGGCGCGGGGCTACACCTTC	CGGQGARGYTF
NA	TRBV27	13	TRBJ2-7	TGTGCCAGCAGTTTTCCAGAAACGGGCGAGCAGTACTTC	CASSFPETGEQYF
NA	TRBV5-1	19	TRBJ2-2	TGCGCCAGCAGCCAAGACAGGAGCACCGACCTCGCGAACACCGGGGAGCTGTTTTTT	CASSQDRSTDLANTGELFF
NA	TRBV6-5	15	TRBJ2-2	TGTGCCAGCAGTTACCAGGCCCGAACGGCCGGGGAGCTGTTTTTT	CASSYQARTAGELFF
NA	TRBV30	14	TRBJ1-5	TGTGCCTGGAGTACCGGGAGGATTAATCAGCCCCAGCATTTT	CAWSTGRINQPQHF
NA	TRBV4-1	15	TRBJ1-5	TGCGCCAGCAGCCAAGTAGAAGCTGCTCAGGGGCCCCAGCATTTT	CASSQVEAAQGPQHF
TRBD1	TRBV28	14	TRBJ2-3	TGTGCCAGCAGTTCCGGGACAGGGGTCGATACGCAGTATTTT	CASSSGTGVDTQYF
TRBD1	TRBV19	14	TRBJ1-2	TGTGCCAGTAGTAGAGGACAGGGCGACTATGGCTACACCTTC	CASSRGQGDYGYTF
NA	TRBV28	15	TRBJ2-1	TGTGCCAGCATTAAGCGGTCACGCTCCTACAATGAGCAGTTCTTC	CASIKRSRSYNEQFF
NA	TRBV11-3	12	TRBJ2-7	TGTGCCAGCAGTCACGACAGCTACGAGCAGTACTTC	CASSHDSYEQYF
TRBD2	TRBV5-1	14	TRBJ2-7	TGCGCCAGCAGCTTCGACGCGGGAGCGGACGAGCAGTACTTC	CASSFDAGADEQYF